Given below is one T cell receptor beta chain in context. Its specificity is unknown. The CDR3 runs to 15 residues. Germline V gene lookup returns CDR1 LNHDA and CDR2 SQIVND (reference sequence). The V end lost 3 bases, the J end lost 4 bases, and 12 bases lay between the germline ends. Produced via immunoSEQ multiplex PCR; TCRdb's table is partial and in-frame only. The sample shows about 350,000 clones, 92% of them seen only once. The record originates from a study of Ad26.COV2.S vaccination and SARS-CoV-2 variants. Study-wide points: Vaccinees and placebo recipients showed similar non-spike TCR breadth.

The TCR was taken from a human donor who had recovered from COVID-19. This rearrangement joins TRBV19 to TRBJ2-2; D perhaps matches TRBD2 (6 bases). The specimen was peripheral blood, collected after recovery from COVID-19. The CDR3 DNA is TGTGCCAGTAGTATCGGAGGGGCGGTCACCGGGGAGCTGTTTTTT. Protein: CASSIGGAVTGELFF.